The 9 T cell receptor beta chains below all came from one sample that was sequenced in a study of T cell responses to AZD1222 COVID-19 vaccine. Here immunoSEQ multiplex PCR was the method, and the copy in TCRdb shows in-frame clones only, minus some. The table lists approximately 130,000 clones, approximately 93% of them singletons. The source was peripheral blood, collected on day 0 of AZD1222 vaccination. These receptors were taken from an adult in good health.

The V and J genes are TRBV27 and TRBJ2-2; TRBD1 matches 10 bases. V dropped 6 bases and J dropped 7; count of bases not matched to a gene: 11. Germline lookup yields CDR1 MNHEY and CDR2 SMNVEV (reference sequence). CDR3 length equals 16 residues. CDR3 sequence (DNA): TGTGCCAGCAGGCCCGGGACAGGGGTAGGGATCGGGGAGCTGTTTTTT. This gives the protein CASRPGTGVGIGELFF.

The CDR3 sequence is CASSSRDRADGTEAFF. For the CDR3, the DNA is TGTGCCAGCTCATCTCGCGACAGGGCGGATGGAACTGAAGCTTTCTTT. The rearrangement uses TRBV18 and TRBJ1-1; 7 bases agree with TRBD1. CDR1 and CDR2 from the germline V gene are KGHSH and LQKENI. The CDR3 runs 16 residues. Trimming at V came to 5 bases and at J to 5 bases, leaving 14 bases not matched to a gene.

V usage is TRBV7-2 and J usage is TRBJ1-3; tentative D call: TRBD1 (6 bases). The CDR3 consists of 15 residues. V shed 4 bases and J shed 2 bases, with 12 bases lying between them. The V gene's germline CDR1 is SGHTA and CDR2 FQGNSA. The CDR3 protein is CASSSSRTAGNTIYF. In DNA, the CDR3 is TGTGCCAGCAGCTCATCAAGGACAGCTGGAAACACCATATATTTT.

The chain recombines TRBV13 with TRBJ2-1; D gene uncertain. Germline lookup yields CDR1 PRHDT and CDR2 FYEKMQ (reference sequence). The CDR3 is made up of 11 amino acids. V shed 5 bases and J shed 9 bases, with 8 bases lying between them. The CDR3 sequence: CASSVRVEQFF. CDR3 nucleotide sequence: TGTGCCAGCAGCGTTCGGGTTGAGCAGTTCTTC.

On this clone itself: At the DNA level, this CDR3 is encoded by other sequences in the same sample as well. The rearrangement joins TRBV4-1 to TRBJ2-7, with TRBD1 matching 7 bases. The junction had 1 base not matched to a gene; V was cut back by 1 base and J by 1 base. CDR1 and CDR2 (germline): MGHRA, YSYEKL. CDR3 size: 14 residues. CDR3 nucleotide sequence: TGCGCCAGCAGCCAAGGACAGGGTTCCTACGAGCAGTACTTC. Translation gives CASSQGQGSYEQYF.

This clone was seen only once. The chain combines TRBV13 with TRBJ1-2, with a tentative D call TRBD1 (6 bases). V gave up 2 bases and J gave up 3 bases, with 16 bases separating them. The germline V gene encodes CDR1 PRHDT and CDR2 FYEKMQ (reference sequence). The CDR3 spans 16 residues. For the CDR3, the DNA is TGTGCCAGCAGCTTAAATCCAGGGGCGAGTTACTATGGCTACACCTTC. This translates into CASSLNPGASYYGYTF. Using reference TRBV13 and TRBJ1-2 for the parts outside the CDR3, the full variable domain is AAGVIQSPRHLIKEKRETATLKCYPIPRHDTVYWYQQGPGQDPQFLISFYEKMQSDKGSIPDRFSAQQFSDYHSELNMSSLELGDSALYFCASSLNPGASYYGYTFGSGTRLTVV.

This sequence joins TRBV5-1 and TRBJ1-1; no clear D gene. Between the trimmed V and J ends, which lost 4 bases and 2 bases, there was a span of 6 bases. The CDR3 loop spans 12 amino acids. Germline-derived CDR1 and CDR2 are SGHRS and YFSETQ. The CDR3 sequence is CASSEDNTEAFF. The CDR3 coding sequence is TGCGCCAGCAGCGAGGACAACACTGAAGCTTTCTTT.

This rearrangement joins TRBV5-1 to TRBJ1-5, with D maybe TRBD1 (6 bases). The CDR3 contains 13 residues. Germline V gene data show CDR1 as SGHRS and CDR2 as YFSETQ. V lost 2 bases and J lost 6, with 9 bases in between. The CDR3 loop reads CASSLGGGQPQHF. DNA of the CDR3: TGCGCCAGCAGCTTAGGGGGGGGTCAGCCCCAGCATTTT. The full variable domain, rest sourced from reference TRBV5-1 and TRBJ1-5, is KAGVTQTPRYLIKTRGQQVTLSCSPISGHRSVSWYQQTPGQGLQFLFEYFSETQRNKGNFPGRFSGRQFSNSRSEMNVSTLELGDSALYLCASSLGGGQPQHFGDGTRLSIL.

V gene TRBV18 combines with J gene TRBJ2-1; no clear D gene. CDR3 length: 14 amino acids. CDR1 is KGHSH and CDR2 is LQKENI in the germline V gene. The ends were cut back, 2 bases at V and 4 bases at J, with 9 bases in the middle. As DNA, the CDR3 is TGTGCCAGCTCACCAAGAACCCTTTACAATGAGCAGTTCTTC. Translating gives CASSPRTLYNEQFF.